The source of this TCR beta chain is a study of T cells after yellow fever vaccination. The overall study: With SMART-Seq v4 Ultra Low Input, the fractions containing low cell numbers were prepared. Study-wide results and caveats: Boosting was followed by the reappearance of most primary-vaccination clones (just under 98% CD4, more than 70% CD8).

V lost 3 bases and J 4 bases, leaving 16 bases between the germline ends. Germline V gene data show CDR1 as MGHRA and CDR2 as YSYEKL. This CDR3 region has 16 residues. The sample holds a few counts of this clonotype. Its antigen is currently unknown. UMIs were added to TCR cDNA along with a universal primer site when it was made by 5'RACE template switching. MiXCR, applied by TCRdb to the 5' RACE reads, yields one record per CDR3 protein. This table holds 300,000 to 350,000 distinct CDR3 sequences, approximately 4.3% found once. The V and J genes are TRBV4-1 and TRBJ1-3; D possibly corresponds to TRBD1 (5 bases). Sequencing was performed on PBMCs, taken 15 days after the yellow fever booster vaccination. The receptor was isolated from a man between 18 and 29 years old who received the YFV17D yellow fever vaccine. The CDR3 region has the DNA TGCGCCAGCAGCCACCTGGGGGTTGTGGTAGGAAACACCATATATTTT. Translation gives CASSHLGVVVGNTIYF.